This T cell receptor beta chain was identified in a study of cytomegalovirus exposure and HLA in healthy donors. Researchers ran the PCR with 60 Vbeta and 13 Jbeta primers. Generated by immunoSEQ multiplex PCR, the TCRdb table keeps only in-frame clones and is missing some. The sample includes 75,000 to 95,000 clones, over 60% of them seen just once. Concerning this clone itself: The antigen remains undetermined. Its ends do not fully match the called genes, so a read error is possible.

General study findings and limits: A later analysis found most CMV-associated TCR beta chains apparently HLA-restricted. In an earlier analysis, productive rearrangement rates for most beta V segments clustered near 87% or 30%. Researchers reported that a few CMV-associated chains were confirmed in vitro as CMV antigen-specific.

The sequenced material came from PBMCs. The clonotype originates from a woman between 50 and 59 years old in good health and CMV-seropositive.

The chain's CDR3 is CASSISGQVSYEQYF. In nucleotides, the CDR3 is TGTGCCAGCAGTATATCAGGACAGGTCTCCTACGAGCAGTACTTC. V and J are TRBV19 and TRBJ2-7; TRBD1 matches at 7 bases. Per the germline V gene, CDR1 is LNHDA and CDR2 is SQIVND (reference sequence). The CDR3 has 15 residues.